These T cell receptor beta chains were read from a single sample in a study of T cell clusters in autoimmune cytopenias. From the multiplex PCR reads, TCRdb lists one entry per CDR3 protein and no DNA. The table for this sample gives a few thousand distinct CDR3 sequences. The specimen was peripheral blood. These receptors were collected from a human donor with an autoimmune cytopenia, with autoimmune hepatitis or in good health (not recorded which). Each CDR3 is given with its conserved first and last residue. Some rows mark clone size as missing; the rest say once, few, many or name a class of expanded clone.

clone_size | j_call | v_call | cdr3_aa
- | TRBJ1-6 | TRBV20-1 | CSARSGRDNSPLHF
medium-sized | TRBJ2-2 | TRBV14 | CASSPYRGVPSFGELFF
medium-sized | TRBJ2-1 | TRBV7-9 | CASSPRPGDSYNEQFF
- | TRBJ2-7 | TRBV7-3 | CASSSSGTGRYEQYF
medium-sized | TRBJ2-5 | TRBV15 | CATSRDGGRGLETQYF
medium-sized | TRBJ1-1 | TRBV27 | CASSPIRDLTRGTEAFF
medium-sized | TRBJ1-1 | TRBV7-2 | CASSPRQTGGATEAFF
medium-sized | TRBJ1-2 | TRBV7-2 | CASSLSPISRAANGYTF
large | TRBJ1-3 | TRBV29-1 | CSVETGNTIYF
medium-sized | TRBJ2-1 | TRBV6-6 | CASGLGGGSYNEQFF
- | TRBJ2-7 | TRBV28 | CASNRPGTGAYEQYF
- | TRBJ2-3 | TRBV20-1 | CSALRQGAGDTQYF
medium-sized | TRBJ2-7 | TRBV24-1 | CATSDPKSGSNYEQYF
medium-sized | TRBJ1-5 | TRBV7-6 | CASSLGGSGRNQPQHF